This T cell receptor beta chain is drawn from a study of blood T cell repertoires in COVID-19 (dated by TCRdb to between 2020 and 2021). With respect to the entire study: Collaborator samples came from the United States, Italy and Spain and covered acute and convalescent phases of COVID-19. The prospective study material was composed of cDNA or gDNA derived from T cells, B-cell-depleted T cells, or PBMCs. Deeply sampled blood TCRbeta repertoires from subjects exposed to, actively infected with, or recovered from COVID-19 were included in the dataset. The repertoires were made available in a free public database intended to serve as a resource for research on the immune response to SARS-CoV-2. Samples were obtained from the ongoing ImmuneRACE study (first 160 participants) and from 1,000 to 1,500 subjects provided by 6 global collaborators. Sample metadata almost always included a de-identified subject ID, COVID-19 status, age in years and sex. HLA class I and class II types, where available, came from metadata supplied by the sample provider rather than from assay-based typing.

The germline V gene (reference sequence) provides CDR1 PRHDT and CDR2 FYEKMQ. V is cut back by 5 bases and J by 8 bases, with 7 bases in the junction unmatched. The CDR3 goes from the cysteine to the phenylalanine over 14 residues. Only the CDR3 part of the read is kept: 42 bases, read in frame from the first base. The immunoSEQ Assay, a bias-controlled multiplex PCR, was used to amplify TCRbeta CDR3 regions from genomic DNA. In the original analysis: The number of nucleated cells in each sample was estimated from the amplification of reference gene primers within the assay. To quantify the absolute abundance of each unique TCRbeta CDR3 rearrangement, sequence reads were collapsed and filtered. For each sample, productive Simpson clonality was calculated by taking the square root of Simpson's diversity index across productive rearrangements. The immuneACCESS repertoire file appears here via TCRdb, limited to in-frame rearrangements. These files lack a portion of the clones; in checked studies, under half of the deficit traces to unresolved V genes, and the cause of the others is not known. The V and J calls and clone size are taken from that table; D and trimming were inferred from the DNA. The sample table lists fewer than 55,000 clones, roughly 90% of them with a count of one. The leading ten clones occupy approximately 8.8% of the sample.

About this clone itself: The antigen this receptor binds is unknown. No base qualities exist here, and no much larger clone lies one base off it.

Broader findings and caveats from the paper: How much clinical and demographic metadata was included differed by source and by participant, and the metadata was provided uncurated.

Collaborating institutions collected whole blood in K2EDTA tubes following their own protocols. For TCRbeta analysis, collaborators shipped samples as frozen whole blood, isolated PBMCs, or DNA extracted from either of those sample types. The specimen was peripheral blood. The sequence was collected from a man older than 75 with active or convalescent COVID-19. Rearrangement joined TRBV13 to TRBJ1-4, with 8 bases aligning to TRBD1. The bases read TGTGCCAGCAGCGGGGACAGGAGTGGCGAAAAACTGTTTTTT. Its product reads: CASSGDRSGEKLFF.